This TCR beta chain was sequenced for a study of Ad26.COV2.S vaccination and SARS-CoV-2 variants. Indicated treatment: some 20 received Ad26.COV2.S at low or high dose, single or two shots; about 5 received placebo; per-sample allocation not given. The investigators took samples on day 63 after the first vaccine or placebo injection. V was pared by 1 base and J by 7 bases, with 13 bases between. CDR1 is SGHTA, CDR2 FQGNSA, per germline. The CDR3 loop spans 15 amino acids. This table comes from immunoSEQ multiplex PCR, and its TCRdb copy is limited to in-frame clones, with some not included. Of about 320,000 clones listed, about nine tenths were seen once; the top ten hold 4.5% to 5.5%.

This receptor was taken from a person aged 18-60 years who received the Ad26.COV2.S COVID-19 vaccine or a placebo. The specimen comprised peripheral blood, sampled in a trial of Ad26.COV2.S vaccine versus placebo. This rearrangement joins TRBV7-2 to TRBJ1-4; D possibly corresponds to TRBD1 (6 bases). CDR3 coding DNA: TGTGCCAGCAGCTTAGAGTCGGGGGCACCTGAAAAACTGTTTTTT. It translates to CASSLESGAPEKLFF.